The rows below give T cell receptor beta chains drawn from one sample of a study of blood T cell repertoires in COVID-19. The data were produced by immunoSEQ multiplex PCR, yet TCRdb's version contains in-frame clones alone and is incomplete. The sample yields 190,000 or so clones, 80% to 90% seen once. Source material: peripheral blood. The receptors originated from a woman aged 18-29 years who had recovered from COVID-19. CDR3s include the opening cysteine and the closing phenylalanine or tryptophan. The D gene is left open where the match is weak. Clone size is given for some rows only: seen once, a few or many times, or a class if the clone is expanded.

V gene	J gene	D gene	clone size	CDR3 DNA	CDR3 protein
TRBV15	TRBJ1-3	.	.	TGTGCCACCAGCAGAGATAGGAAACAGTACTCTGGAAACACCATATATTTT	CATSRDRKQYSGNTIYF
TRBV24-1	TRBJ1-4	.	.	TGTGCCACCGGGGGGGGTGATAATGAAAAACTGTTTTTT	CATGGGDNEKLFF
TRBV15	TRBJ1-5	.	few	TGTGCCACCAGCCCACAAGAGGGATCCCAGCATTTT	CATSPQEGSQHF
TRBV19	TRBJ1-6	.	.	TGTGCCAGTAGTATAGGTACCCGGGATTCACCCCTCCACTTT	CASSIGTRDSPLHF
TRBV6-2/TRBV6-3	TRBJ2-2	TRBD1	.	TGTGCCAGCAGCCCAAACCTACAGGGGTCCGGGGAGCTGTTTTTT	CASSPNLQGSGELFF
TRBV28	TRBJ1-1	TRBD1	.	TGTGCCAGCAGTTCCCACGGACAGGGAAGCACTGAAGCTTTCTTT	CASSSHGQGSTEAFF
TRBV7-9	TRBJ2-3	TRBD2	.	TGTGCCAGCAGCGCCTTGGGCGGGAGGGCCGCAGATACGCAGTATTTT	CASSALGGRAADTQYF
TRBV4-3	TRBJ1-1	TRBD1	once	TGCGCCAGCAGCCAAGACCGGGACAGATACACTGAAGCTTTCTTT	CASSQDRDRYTEAFF
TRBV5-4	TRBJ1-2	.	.	TGTGCCAGCAGCCGCGCCATAGCTAACTATGGCTACACCTTC	CASSRAIANYGYTF
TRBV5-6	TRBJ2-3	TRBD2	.	TGTGCCAGCAGCTCGGGCCCGGGCGGGAGGATTACAGATACGCAGTATTTT	CASSSGPGGRITDTQYF
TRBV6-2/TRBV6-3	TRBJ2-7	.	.	TGTGCCAGCAGTTACGCGGGTGCCTACGAGCAGTACTTC	CASSYAGAYEQYF
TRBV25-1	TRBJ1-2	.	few	TGTGCCAGCAGTGAATATTCCCTGGGGGCCGTCTATGGCTACACCTTC	CASSEYSLGAVYGYTF
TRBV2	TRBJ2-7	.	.	TGTGCCAGCAGTCGCTACGAGCAGTACTTC	CASSRYEQYF
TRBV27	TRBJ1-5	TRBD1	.	TGTGCCAGCAGTTTTGGAGGGGGCGCGGGTCAGCCCCAGCATTTT	CASSFGGGAGQPQHF
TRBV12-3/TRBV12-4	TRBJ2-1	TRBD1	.	TGTGCCAGCAGGTATACAGGGGGCAATGAGCAGTTCTTC	CASRYTGGNEQFF
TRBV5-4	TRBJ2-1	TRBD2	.	TGTGCCAGCAGCCCGGCCGGGACTAGAAACAATGAGCAGTTCTTC	CASSPAGTRNNEQFF
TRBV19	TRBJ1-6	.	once	TGTGCCAGTACTGGCGATAAGACTAGCTCCTATAATTCACCCCTCCACTTT	CASTGDKTSSYNSPLHF
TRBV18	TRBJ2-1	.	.	TGTGCCAGCTCATCTAGCCTGTTCTCGCATAACAATGAGCAGTTCTTC	CASSSSLFSHNNEQFF
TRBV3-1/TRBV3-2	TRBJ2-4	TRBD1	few	TGTGCCAGCAGCCAAGGGACAGGGGGAAACATTCAGTACTTC	CASSQGTGGNIQYF
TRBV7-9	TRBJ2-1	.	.	TGTGCCAGCAGCTCGACTTCCACGCTAAACAATGAGCAGTTCTTC	CASSSTSTLNNEQFF
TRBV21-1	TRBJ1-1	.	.	TGTGCCAGCAACGTAGAGGGAGTTACTGAAGCTTTCTTT	CASNVEGVTEAFF
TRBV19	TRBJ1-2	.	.	TGTGCCAGTAGTAGTGACCGCACAGTTATCCTCCCACAAAATTTCTATGGCTACACCTTC	CASSSDRTVILPQNFYGYTF
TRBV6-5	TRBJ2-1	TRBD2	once	TGTGCCAGCAGTTACGGGCTAGCGGGAGGCAATGAGCAGTTCTTC	CASSYGLAGGNEQFF
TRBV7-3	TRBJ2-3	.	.	TGTGCCAGCAGCCTCCTCGGTAGCACAGATACGCAGTATTTT	CASSLLGSTDTQYF
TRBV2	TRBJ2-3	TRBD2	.	TGTGCCAGCAGTGAAAGAATTACGGCGGGAGGACAGTATTTT	CASSERITAGGQYF
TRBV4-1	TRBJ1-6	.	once	TGCGCCAGCAGGACCGGGACTGTTAATTCACCCCTCCACTTT	CASRTGTVNSPLHF
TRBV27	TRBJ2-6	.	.	TGTGCCAGCAGTTTCGGGAGCTCTGGGGCCAACGTCCTGACTTTC	CASSFGSSGANVLTF
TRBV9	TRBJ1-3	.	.	TGTGCCAGCAGCACACATCGAGGAAACACCATATATTTT	CASSTHRGNTIYF
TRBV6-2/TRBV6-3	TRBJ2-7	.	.	TGTGCCAGCAGTTACCAGGACAGAACCTACTACGAGCAGTACTTC	CASSYQDRTYYEQYF
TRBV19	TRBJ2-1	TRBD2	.	TGTGCCAGTAGTATAGAGGGACTAGGGACAAACAATGAGCAGTTCTTC	CASSIEGLGTNNEQFF
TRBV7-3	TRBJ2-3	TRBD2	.	TGTGCCAGCAGCCCTAGACTAGCGGGGAGCACAGATACGCAGTATTTT	CASSPRLAGSTDTQYF
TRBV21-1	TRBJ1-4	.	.	TGTGCCAGCAGCAACGGTCAGGGGGCTGGTGAAAAACTGTTTTTT	CASSNGQGAGEKLFF
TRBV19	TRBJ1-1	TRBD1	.	TGTGCCAGTAGTGTGACAGGGAAAGCGGCTGAAGCTTTCTTT	CASSVTGKAAEAFF
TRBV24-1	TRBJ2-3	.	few	TGTGCCACCAGTGATCGCCCGGGATGGGCAGATACGCAGTATTTT	CATSDRPGWADTQYF
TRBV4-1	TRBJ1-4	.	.	TGCGCCAGCAGCCTGTTAAGAGGTGAAAAACTGTTTTTT	CASSLLRGEKLFF
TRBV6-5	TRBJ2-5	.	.	TGTGCCAGCAGTACTTACAGGGCGAGGGAGACCCAGTACTTC	CASSTYRARETQYF
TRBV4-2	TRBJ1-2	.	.	TGTGCCAGCAGCCAAAGTCCGAGGGAAGGATATGGCTACACCTTC	CASSQSPREGYGYTF
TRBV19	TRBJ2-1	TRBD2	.	TGTGCCAGTAGTATCCTAGCGGGAGTAGGAAATGAGCAGTTCTTC	CASSILAGVGNEQFF
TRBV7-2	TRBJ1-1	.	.	TGTGCCAGCAGCTTATTCAGGGCCAACACTGAAGCTTTCTTT	CASSLFRANTEAFF
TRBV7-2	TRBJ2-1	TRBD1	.	TGTGCCAGCAGCTTAGTGGGACAGGGTAAGAATGAGCAGTTCTTC	CASSLVGQGKNEQFF
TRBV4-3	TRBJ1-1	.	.	TGCGCCAGCAGCCCCGACAGTGTAGGCACTGAAGCTTTCTTT	CASSPDSVGTEAFF
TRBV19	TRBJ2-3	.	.	TGTGCCAGTAGTATGAGGCGGGCCTTGAGGACAGATACGCAGTATTTT	CASSMRRALRTDTQYF
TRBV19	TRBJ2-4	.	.	TGTGCCAGTAATCAGGGGAGCATTCAGTACTTC	CASNQGSIQYF
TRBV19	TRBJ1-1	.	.	TGTGCCAGTAGTGCCTCGGTCACTGAAGCTTTCTTT	CASSASVTEAFF
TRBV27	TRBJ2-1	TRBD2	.	TGTGCCAGCAGTTCCCCTGGGACTAGCGGGAGGGCCGGCTCTGAGCAGTTCTTC	CASSSPGTSGRAGSEQFF
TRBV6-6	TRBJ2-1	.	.	TGTGCCAGCACCACAAGGAGGAACAATGAGCAGTTCTTC	CASTTRRNNEQFF
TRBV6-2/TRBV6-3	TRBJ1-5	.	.	TGTGCCAGCAGTTACTTTGTTCGGCAGGGGTATAGCAATCAGCCCCAGCATTTT	CASSYFVRQGYSNQPQHF
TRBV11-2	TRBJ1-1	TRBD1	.	TGTGCCAGCAGCTCAAGGGACAGGGAACTAGAAGCTTTCTTT	CASSSRDRELEAFF
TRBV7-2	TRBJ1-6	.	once	TGTGCCAGCAGCTTGGCACCCGACAGAACTTCACCCCTCCACTTT	CASSLAPDRTSPLHF
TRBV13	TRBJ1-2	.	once	TGTGCCAGCAGCGGGTCAGGGGAGGGCTATGGCTACACCTTC	CASSGSGEGYGYTF
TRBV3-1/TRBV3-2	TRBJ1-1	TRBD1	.	TGTGCCAGCAGCCCATCTAGGGGGCTGGGCACTGAAGCTTTCTTT	CASSPSRGLGTEAFF
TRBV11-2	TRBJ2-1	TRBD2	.	TGTGCCAGCAGCTTGGGGTGGAGAGGGACTAGAATCTCCTACAATGAGCAGTTCTTC	CASSLGWRGTRISYNEQFF
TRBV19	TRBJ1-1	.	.	TGTGCCAGTAGTCGGGAGGTGAACACTGAAGCTTTCTTT	CASSREVNTEAFF
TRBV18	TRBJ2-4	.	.	TGTGCCAGCTCACCATCACAAAAAAACATTCAGTACTTC	CASSPSQKNIQYF
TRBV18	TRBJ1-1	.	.	TGTGCCAGCTCACCGAGCCCCCCTGAAGCTTTCTTT	CASSPSPPEAFF